A single sample is the source of the 8 T cell receptor beta chains below, sequenced in a study of shared clonotypes between healthy human individuals. The assay was immunoSEQ multiplex PCR, and TCRdb's table has in-frame clones only and misses some. This table holds 1.4 million or so clones, around 98.5% found once. Sequencing was carried out using naive CD4+ T cells sorted from blood. Subset here: CD45RA+ positively selected. All receptors derive from a man aged 25 to 40 in good health.

The V gene is TRBV5-1, the J gene TRBJ2-7; 8 nucleotides line up with TRBD1. Trimming took 0 bases from V and 4 from J; bases not matched to a gene: 12. The CDR3 extends over 17 amino acids. CDR1 and CDR2 from the germline V gene are SGHRS and YFSETQ. CDR3 coding DNA: TGCGCCAGCAGCTTGGGCTTAACCCCGGGACAGGATTACGAGCAGTACTTC. Its protein product is CASSLGLTPGQDYEQYF.

The chain employs TRBV4-3 and TRBJ2-7; 9 bases are shared with TRBD1. CDR1 is LGHNA, CDR2 YSLEER, per germline. V was pared by 0 bases and J by 0 bases, with 3 bases of the junction left unmatched. The CDR3 totals 16 residues. CDR3 nucleotide sequence: TGCGCCAGCAGCCAAGAAGGACAGGGGCCCTCCTACGAGCAGTACTTC. Residues: CASSQEGQGPSYEQYF.

This chain joins TRBV19 and TRBJ1-1; D gene ambiguous. The CDR3 loop spans 14 amino acids. V was cut by 7 bases and J by 0 bases, with 12 bases left in between. Per the germline V gene, CDR1 is LNHDA and CDR2 is SQIVND (reference sequence). The CDR3 sequence is CASKAETLNTEAFF. In DNA form, the CDR3 reads TGTGCCAGTAAAGCAGAAACCCTGAACACTGAAGCTTTCTTT.

This clone was detected only once. The chain links TRBV6-5 to TRBJ1-2, with TRBD1 matching over 7 bases. The CDR3 runs to 14 residues. The V gene end was trimmed by 2 bases and the J gene end by 7 bases; junction bases not matched to a gene: 7. The germline V gene encodes CDR1 MNHEY and CDR2 SVGAGI. Here the CDR3 reads CASSYRTGAGGYTF. DNA for the CDR3: TGTGCCAGCAGTTACCGCACAGGGGCGGGTGGCTACACCTTC.

This clone has only one observation. The chain joins TRBV11-2 to TRBJ2-1; 8 bases line up with TRBD2. The CDR3 is 17 amino acids. CDR1 SGHAT and CDR2 FQNNGV come from the germline V gene. The V gene end was trimmed by 5 bases and the J gene end by 0 bases; junction bases not matched to a gene: 9. The CDR3 is CASSTLTSARSYNEQFF. CDR3 DNA: TGTGCCAGCAGCACCTTGACTAGCGCACGCTCCTACAATGAGCAGTTCTTC.

J is TRBJ2-3 and V is TRBV5-1, with D unresolved. Germline assignment: CDR1 SGHRS and CDR2 YFSETQ. This CDR3 contains 17 residues. V lost 4 bases to trimming and J lost 0 bases, with 18 bases between them. The CDR3 DNA sequence: TGCGCCAGCAGCCCCCACGGACGACCGTCTAGCACAGATACGCAGTATTTT. Encoded protein: CASSPHGRPSSTDTQYF.

Note on this clone: Different DNA sequences within this sample yield the same CDR3. The chain joins TRBV11-3 to TRBJ2-3; D is uncertain. V dropped 1 base and J dropped 0 bases, with 5 bases sitting between them. Germline V lookup: CDR1 SGHNT, CDR2 YENEEA. The CDR3 totals 14 residues. Written as DNA, the CDR3 is TGTGCCAGCAGCTTAGTGGGTAGCACAGATACGCAGTATTTT. Encoded protein: CASSLVGSTDTQYF.

This sequence joins TRBV9 and TRBJ2-3; 9 bases map to TRBD2. The V segment lost 0 bases and the J segment 5 bases; nucleotides outside the gene matches: 7. The CDR3 contains 16 residues. Germline CDR1 SGDLS, CDR2 YYNGEE. In DNA, the CDR3 is TGTGCCAGCAGCGTAGACGGCGGGAGGGCCTTAGATACGCAGTATTTT. Amino acids: CASSVDGGRALDTQYF.